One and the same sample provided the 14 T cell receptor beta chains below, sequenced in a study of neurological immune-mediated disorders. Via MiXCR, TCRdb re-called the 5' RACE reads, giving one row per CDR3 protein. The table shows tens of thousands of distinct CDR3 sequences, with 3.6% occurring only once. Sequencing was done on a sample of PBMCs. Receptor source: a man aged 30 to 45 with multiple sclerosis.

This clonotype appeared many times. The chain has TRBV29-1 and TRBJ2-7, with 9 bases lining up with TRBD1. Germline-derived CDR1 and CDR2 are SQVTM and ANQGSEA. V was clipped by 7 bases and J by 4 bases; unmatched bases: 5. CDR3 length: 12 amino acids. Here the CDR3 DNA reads TGCAGCGGGGGACAGGGCCAGTACGAGCAGTACTTC. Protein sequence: CSGGQGQYEQYF.

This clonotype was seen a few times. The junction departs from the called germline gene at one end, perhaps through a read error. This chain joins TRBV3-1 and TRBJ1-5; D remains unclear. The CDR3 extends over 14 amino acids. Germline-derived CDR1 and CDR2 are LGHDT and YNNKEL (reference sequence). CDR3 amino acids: CASSQKYSNQPQNF. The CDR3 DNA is TGTGCCAGCAGCCAAAAATATAGCAATCAGCCCCAGAATTTT. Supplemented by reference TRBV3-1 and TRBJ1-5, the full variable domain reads DTAVSQTPKYLVTQMGNDKSIKCEQNLGHDTMYWYKQDSKKFLKIMFSYNNKELIINETVPNRFSPKSPDKAHLNLHINSLELGDSAVYFCASSQKYSNQPQNFGDGTRLSIL.

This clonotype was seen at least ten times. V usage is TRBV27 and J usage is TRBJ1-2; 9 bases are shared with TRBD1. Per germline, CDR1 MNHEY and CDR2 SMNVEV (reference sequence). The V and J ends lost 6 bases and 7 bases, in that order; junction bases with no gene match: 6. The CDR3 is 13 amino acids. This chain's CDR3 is CASRETGGPGYTF. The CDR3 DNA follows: TGTGCCAGCAGAGAAACAGGGGGCCCTGGCTACACCTTC.

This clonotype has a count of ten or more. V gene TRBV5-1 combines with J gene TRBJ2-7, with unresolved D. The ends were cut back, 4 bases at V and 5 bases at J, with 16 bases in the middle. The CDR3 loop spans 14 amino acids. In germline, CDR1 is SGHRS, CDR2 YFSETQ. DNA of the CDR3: TGCGCCAGCAGCCTCGACCGGGCACGTGACGAGCAGTACTTC. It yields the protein CASSLDRARDEQYF.

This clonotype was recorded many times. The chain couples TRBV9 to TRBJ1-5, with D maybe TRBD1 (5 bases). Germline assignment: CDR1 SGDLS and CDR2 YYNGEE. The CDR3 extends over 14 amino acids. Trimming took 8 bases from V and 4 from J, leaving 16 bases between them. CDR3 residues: CASPLTVNNQPQHF. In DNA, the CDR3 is TGTGCCAGTCCGCTGACAGTGAATAATCAGCCCCAGCATTTT.

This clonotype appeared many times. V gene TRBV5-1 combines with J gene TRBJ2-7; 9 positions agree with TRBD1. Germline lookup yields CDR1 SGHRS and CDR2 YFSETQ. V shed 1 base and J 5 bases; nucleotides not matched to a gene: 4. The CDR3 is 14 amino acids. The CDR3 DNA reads TGCGCCAGCAGCTTGACGGACAGGGGAGACGAGCAGTACTTC. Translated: CASSLTDRGDEQYF.

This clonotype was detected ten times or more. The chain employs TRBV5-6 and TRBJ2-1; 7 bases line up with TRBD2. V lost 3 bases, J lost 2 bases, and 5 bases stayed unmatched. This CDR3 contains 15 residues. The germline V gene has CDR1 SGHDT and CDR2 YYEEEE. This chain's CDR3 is CASSWGGRAYNEQFF. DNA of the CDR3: TGTGCCAGCAGCTGGGGGGGGAGAGCCTACAATGAGCAGTTCTTC.

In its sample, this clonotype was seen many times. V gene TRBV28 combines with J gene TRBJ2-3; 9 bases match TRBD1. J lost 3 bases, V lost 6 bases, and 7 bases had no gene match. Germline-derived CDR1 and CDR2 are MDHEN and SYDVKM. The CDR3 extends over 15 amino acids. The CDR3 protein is CASSTDRGKTDTQYF. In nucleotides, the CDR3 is TGTGCCAGCAGCACCGACAGGGGGAAGACAGATACGCAGTATTTT.

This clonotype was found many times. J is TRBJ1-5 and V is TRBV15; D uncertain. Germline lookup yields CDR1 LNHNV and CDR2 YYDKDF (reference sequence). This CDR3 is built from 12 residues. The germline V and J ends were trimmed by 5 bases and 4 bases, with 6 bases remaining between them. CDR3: CATSGWNQPQHF. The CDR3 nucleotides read TGTGCCACCAGCGGTTGGAATCAGCCCCAGCATTTT.

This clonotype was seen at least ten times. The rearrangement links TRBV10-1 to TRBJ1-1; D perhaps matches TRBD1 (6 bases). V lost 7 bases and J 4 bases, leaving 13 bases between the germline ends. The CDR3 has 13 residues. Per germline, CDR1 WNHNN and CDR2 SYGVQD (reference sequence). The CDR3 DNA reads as TGCGCCAGCAAACAGGGCTCGGGCACTGAAGCTTTCTTT. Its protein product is CASKQGSGTEAFF.

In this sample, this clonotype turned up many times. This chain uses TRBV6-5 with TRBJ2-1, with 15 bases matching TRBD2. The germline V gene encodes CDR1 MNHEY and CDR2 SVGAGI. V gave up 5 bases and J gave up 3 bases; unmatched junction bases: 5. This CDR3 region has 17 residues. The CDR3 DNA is TGTGCCAGCAGTCGGACTAGCGGGAGGGCCGACTACAATGAGCAGTTCTTC. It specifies CASSRTSGRADYNEQFF.

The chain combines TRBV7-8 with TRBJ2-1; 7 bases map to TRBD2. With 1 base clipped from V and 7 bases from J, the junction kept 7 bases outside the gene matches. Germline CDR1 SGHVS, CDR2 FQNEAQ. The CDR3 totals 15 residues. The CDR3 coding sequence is TGTGCCAGCAGCTTAGTTGCGGGAGCGGGGAATGAGCAGTTCTTC. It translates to CASSLVAGAGNEQFF.

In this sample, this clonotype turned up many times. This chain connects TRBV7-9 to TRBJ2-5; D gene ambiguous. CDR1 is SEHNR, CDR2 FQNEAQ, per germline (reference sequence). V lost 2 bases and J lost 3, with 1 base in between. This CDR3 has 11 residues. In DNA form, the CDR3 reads TGTGCCAGCAGCTTAAAAGAGACCCAGTACTTC. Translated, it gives CASSLKETQYF.

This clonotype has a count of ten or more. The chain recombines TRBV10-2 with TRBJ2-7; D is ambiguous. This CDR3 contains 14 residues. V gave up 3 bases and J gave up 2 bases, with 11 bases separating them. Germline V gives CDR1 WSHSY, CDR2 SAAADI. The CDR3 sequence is CASSDPLVAYEQYF. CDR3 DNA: TGCGCCAGCAGTGATCCCCTAGTGGCCTACGAGCAGTACTTC.